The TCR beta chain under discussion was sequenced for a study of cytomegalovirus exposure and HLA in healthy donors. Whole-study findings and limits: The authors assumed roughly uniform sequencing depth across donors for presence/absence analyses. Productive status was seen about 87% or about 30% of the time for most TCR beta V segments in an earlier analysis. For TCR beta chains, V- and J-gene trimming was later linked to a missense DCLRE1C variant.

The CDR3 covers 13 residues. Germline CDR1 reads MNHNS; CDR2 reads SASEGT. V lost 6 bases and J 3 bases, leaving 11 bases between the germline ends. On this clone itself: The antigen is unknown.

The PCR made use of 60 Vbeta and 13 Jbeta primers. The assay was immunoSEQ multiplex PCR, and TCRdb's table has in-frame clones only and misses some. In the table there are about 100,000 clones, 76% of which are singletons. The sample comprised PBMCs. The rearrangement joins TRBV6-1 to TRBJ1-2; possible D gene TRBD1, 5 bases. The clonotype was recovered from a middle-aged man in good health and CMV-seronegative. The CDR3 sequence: CASSGTQDYGYTF. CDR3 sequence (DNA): TGTGCCAGCAGCGGGACTCAAGACTATGGCTACACCTTC.